This T cell receptor (beta chain) emerged from a study of cytomegalovirus exposure and HLA in healthy donors. Turning to the study itself: A preliminary data release comprised 80 million or so unique TCRs obtained from HLA-typed donors. Study-level results: In an earlier analysis, in 540 or so donors, most V segments appeared productive either ~87% or ~30% of the time. A later analysis linked a missense variant in DCLRE1C to the trimming of TCR beta V and J genes. Later on, an analysis found that several of the most significant clusters appeared to be linked to common viral pathogens, which included parvovirus B19.

Deletions cut 0 bases from V and 2 bases from J, with 7 bases between. This CDR3 region has 14 residues. The germline CDR1 and CDR2 sequences are LGHNA and YNFKEQ. This clone was counted between two and nine times. What it recognizes is unknown. The PCR ran on 60 Vbeta and 13 Jbeta primers. Assay: immunoSEQ multiplex PCR; the TCRdb copy retains only in-frame clones and omits some. The sample comprises under 250,000 clones, 70% to 90% of which are singletons, and 2% to 2.5% rests with the top ten. The receptor comes from a woman in her forties or fifties in good health and CMV-seronegative. The chain links TRBV4-2 to TRBJ1-2; D is ambiguous. Source material: PBMCs. Here the CDR3 reads CASSQDSVNYGYTF. The CDR3 region has the DNA TGTGCCAGCAGCCAAGACTCAGTGAACTATGGCTACACCTTC.